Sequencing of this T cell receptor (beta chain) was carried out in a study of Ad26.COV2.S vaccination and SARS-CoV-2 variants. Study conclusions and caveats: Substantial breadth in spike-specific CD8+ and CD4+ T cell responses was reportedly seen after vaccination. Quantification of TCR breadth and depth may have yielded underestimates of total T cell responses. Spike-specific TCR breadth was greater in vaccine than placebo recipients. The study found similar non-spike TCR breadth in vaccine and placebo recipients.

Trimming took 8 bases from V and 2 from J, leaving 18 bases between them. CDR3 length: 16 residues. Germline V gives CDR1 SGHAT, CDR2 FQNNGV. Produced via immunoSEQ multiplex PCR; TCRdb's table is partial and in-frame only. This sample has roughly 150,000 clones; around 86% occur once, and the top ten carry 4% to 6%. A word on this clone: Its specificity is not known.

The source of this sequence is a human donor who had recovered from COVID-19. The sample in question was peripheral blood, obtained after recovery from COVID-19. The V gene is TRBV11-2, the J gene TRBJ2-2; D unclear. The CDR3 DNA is TGTGCCAGCGGACCCCGAAGGAGCATCAACACCGGGGAGCTGTTTTTT. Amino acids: CASGPRRSINTGELFF. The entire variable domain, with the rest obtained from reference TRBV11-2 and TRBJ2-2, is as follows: EAGVAQSPRYKIIEKRQSVAFWCNPISGHATLYWYQQILGQGPKLLIQFQNNGVVDDSQLPKDRFSAERLKGVDSTLKIQPAKLEDSAVYLCASGPRRSINTGELFFGEGSRLTVL.